This T cell receptor beta chain derives from a study of OX40 agonist ivuxolimab in advanced cancers. Whole-study context: People in dose escalation had one of these cancers: hepatocellular carcinoma, melanoma, renal cell or head and neck cancer.

There are 14 residues in the CDR3. Germline lookup yields CDR1 MDHEN and CDR2 SYDVKM. The trim removed 6 bases at V and 4 bases at J, leaving 8 bases unmatched. General study results and limits: With doses of 0.1 to 3.0 mg/kg, CD4+ and CD8+ blood T cells had undergone clonal expansion by week 6.

The repertoire was sequenced with immunoSEQ multiplex PCR; TCRdb's copy has only in-frame clones and lacks some. The repertoire consists of roughly 55,000 clones, with about 80% occurring once and the leading ten covering less than 4.5%. About this clone: Its antigen is unknown.

The specimen was CD4+ or CD8+ T cells sorted from blood, collected in a trial of the OX40 agonist ivuxolimab. The sequence was collected from an adult with an advanced solid tumor such as melanoma, head and neck, liver or kidney cancer. This sequence joins TRBV28 and TRBJ1-2; 7 nucleotides line up with TRBD1. Written as DNA, the CDR3 is TGTGCCAGCAGCGTTCCGGGACAGATCTATGGCTACACCTTC. Amino acids: CASSVPGQIYGYTF.